The clone carrying this T cell receptor beta chain was detected a few times. Its antigen is undetermined. In total, each donor contributed a single heparinised blood draw that averaged about 120 mL. The record originates from a study of beta chain features in type 1 diabetes. Findings and limits, study-wide: Researchers report that Type 1 diabetes patients had moderately but significantly shorter TCRB CDR3s across all four CD4+ subsets.

Every isolated RNA sample was fully reverse transcribed, so sequencing captured expressed TCRB transcripts. Libraries were prepared by immunoSEQ multiplex PCR; TCRdb keeps only in-frame clonotypes and omits some of them. The profile shows 300,000 or so clones, over 7% of them singletons. The material sequenced was central memory CD4+ T cells from blood. The receptor was isolated from a man aged 25-40 years with type 1 diabetes.

The chain's CDR3 is CASSNRDSSYEQYF. CDR3 coding DNA: TGTGCCAGTAGTAACCGGGACAGCTCCTACGAGCAGTACTTC. The V and J genes are TRBV19 and TRBJ2-7; 7 bases are shared with TRBD1. Germline assignment: CDR1 LNHDA and CDR2 SQIVND (reference sequence). The CDR3 consists of 14 residues. After removal of 4 bases from V and 0 bases from J, the junction contained 3 bases not matched to a gene.